A selection of T cell receptor beta chains follows, all from one sample in a study of shared clonotypes between healthy human individuals. Clones were read by immunoSEQ multiplex PCR, and TCRdb kept only the in-frame ones, dropping some. Here the sample spans about 520,000 clones, around 80% being singletons. The specimen sequenced was PBMCs. Receptors originate from a woman aged 40 to 49 in good health. Some clones in this sample may be carry-over from other donors' samples. Both conserved end residues are part of each CDR3. The order of the fields is V gene, clone size, J gene, D gene, CDR3 protein, CDR3 DNA. The D gene is left open where the match is weak. Clone size is not always given. Where it is, it says once, few, many or a class for expanded clones.

v_call: TRBV7-9; clone_size: few; j_call: TRBJ2-2; d_call: .; cdr3_aa: CASSLGQNTGELFF; cdr3_nt: TGTGCCAGCAGCTTAGGACAGAACACCGGGGAGCTGTTTTTT
v_call: TRBV15; clone_size: .; j_call: TRBJ2-3; d_call: TRBD1; cdr3_aa: CATSRGQGVSTDTQYF; cdr3_nt: TGTGCCACCAGCAGAGGCCAGGGGGTAAGCACAGATACGCAGTATTTT
v_call: TRBV2; clone_size: .; j_call: TRBJ2-7; d_call: TRBD1; cdr3_aa: CASSEWTGRSYEQYF; cdr3_nt: TGTGCCAGCAGTGAGTGGACAGGGCGCTCCTACGAGCAGTACTTC
v_call: TRBV15; clone_size: .; j_call: TRBJ1-1; d_call: .; cdr3_aa: CATSRGNAGTEAFF; cdr3_nt: TGTGCCACCAGCAGAGGCAATGCGGGCACTGAAGCTTTCTTT
v_call: TRBV7-9; clone_size: .; j_call: TRBJ2-1; d_call: TRBD2; cdr3_aa: CASSPSGSSYNEQFF; cdr3_nt: TGTGCCAGCAGCCCAAGCGGGAGTTCCTACAATGAGCAGTTCTTC
v_call: TRBV19; clone_size: .; j_call: TRBJ1-5; d_call: TRBD1; cdr3_aa: CAGGTGWDQPQHF; cdr3_nt: TGTGCCGGGGGGACAGGGTGGGATCAGCCCCAGCATTTT
v_call: TRBV19; clone_size: .; j_call: TRBJ2-5; d_call: .; cdr3_aa: CASSPRGQGETQYF; cdr3_nt: TGTGCCAGTAGCCCCCGAGGGCAGGGAGAGACCCAGTACTTC
v_call: TRBV7-9; clone_size: once; j_call: TRBJ1-4; d_call: .; cdr3_aa: CASSLPQGRVEKLFF; cdr3_nt: TGTGCCAGCAGCTTACCCCAGGGTAGGGTTGAAAAACTGTTTTTT
v_call: TRBV25-1; clone_size: .; j_call: TRBJ2-7; d_call: TRBD1; cdr3_aa: CASSETRTGVDEQYF; cdr3_nt: TGTGCCAGCAGTGAAACGAGGACAGGAGTGGACGAGCAGTACTTC
v_call: TRBV2; clone_size: .; j_call: TRBJ1-2; d_call: .; cdr3_aa: CASSEMGGNYGYTF; cdr3_nt: TGTGCCAGCAGTGAAATGGGGGGGAACTATGGCTACACCTTC
v_call: TRBV18; clone_size: .; j_call: TRBJ2-7; d_call: .; cdr3_aa: CASSRAYRDEQYF; cdr3_nt: TGTGCCAGCTCGAGAGCGTACCGGGACGAGCAGTACTTC